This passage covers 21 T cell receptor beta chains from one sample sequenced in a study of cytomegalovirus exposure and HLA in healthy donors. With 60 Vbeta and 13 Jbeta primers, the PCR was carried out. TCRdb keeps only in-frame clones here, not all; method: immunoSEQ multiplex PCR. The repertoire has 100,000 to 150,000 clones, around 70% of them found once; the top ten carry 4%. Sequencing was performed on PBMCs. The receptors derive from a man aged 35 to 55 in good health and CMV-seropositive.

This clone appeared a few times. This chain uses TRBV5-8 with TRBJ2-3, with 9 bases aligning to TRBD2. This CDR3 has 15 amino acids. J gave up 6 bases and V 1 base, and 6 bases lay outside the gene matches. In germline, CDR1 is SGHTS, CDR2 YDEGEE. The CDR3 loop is CASSLSSGSTDTQYF. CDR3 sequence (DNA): TGTGCCAGCAGCTTGAGTAGCGGGAGTACCGATACGCAGTATTTT.

The CDR3 reads CASSGNTGELFF. The CDR3 DNA is TGTGCCAGCAGCGGGAACACCGGGGAGCTGTTTTTT. This chain links TRBV28 with TRBJ2-2; D is unclear. V gave up 6 bases and J gave up 1 base, with 3 bases separating them. The CDR3 runs 12 residues. Germline V CDR1 and CDR2: MDHEN, SYDVKM.

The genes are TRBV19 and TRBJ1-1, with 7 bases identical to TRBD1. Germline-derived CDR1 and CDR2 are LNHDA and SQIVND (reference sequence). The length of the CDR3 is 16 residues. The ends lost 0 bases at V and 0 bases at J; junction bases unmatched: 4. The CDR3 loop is CASSIETGTMNTEAFF. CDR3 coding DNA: TGTGCCAGTAGTATAGAGACAGGGACAATGAACACTGAAGCTTTCTTT.

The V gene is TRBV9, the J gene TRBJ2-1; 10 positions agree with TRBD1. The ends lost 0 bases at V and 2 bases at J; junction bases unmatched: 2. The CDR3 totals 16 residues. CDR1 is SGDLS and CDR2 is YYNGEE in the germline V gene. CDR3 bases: TGTGCCAGCAGCGTAGCTGGGACAGGGGCCTACAATGAGCAGTTCTTC. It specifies CASSVAGTGAYNEQFF.

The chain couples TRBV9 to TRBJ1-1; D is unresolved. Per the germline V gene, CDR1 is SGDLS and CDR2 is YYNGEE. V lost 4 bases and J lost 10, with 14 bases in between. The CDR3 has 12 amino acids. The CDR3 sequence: CASSSPEGAAFF. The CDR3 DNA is TGTGCCAGCAGCTCCCCGGAGGGTGCAGCTTTCTTT.

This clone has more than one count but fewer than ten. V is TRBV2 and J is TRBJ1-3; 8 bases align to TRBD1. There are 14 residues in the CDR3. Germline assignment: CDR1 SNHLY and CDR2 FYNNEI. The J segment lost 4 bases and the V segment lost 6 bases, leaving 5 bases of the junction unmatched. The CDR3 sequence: CASRNRGAGNTIYF. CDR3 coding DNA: TGTGCCAGCAGAAACAGGGGGGCGGGAAACACCATATATTTT.

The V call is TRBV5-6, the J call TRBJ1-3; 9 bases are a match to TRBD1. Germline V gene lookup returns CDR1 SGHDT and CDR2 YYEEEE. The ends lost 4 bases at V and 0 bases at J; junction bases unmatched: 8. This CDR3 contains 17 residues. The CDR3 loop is CASSPGQGGYSGNTIYF. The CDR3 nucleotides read TGTGCCAGCAGCCCGGGACAGGGAGGCTACTCTGGAAACACCATATATTTT.

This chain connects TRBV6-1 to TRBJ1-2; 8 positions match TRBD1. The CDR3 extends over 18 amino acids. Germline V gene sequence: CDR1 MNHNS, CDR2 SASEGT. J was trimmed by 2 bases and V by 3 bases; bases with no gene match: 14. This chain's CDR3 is CASSDLVSGGHRNYGYTF. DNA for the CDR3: TGTGCCAGCAGTGACCTAGTTTCAGGGGGCCATCGAAACTATGGCTACACCTTC.

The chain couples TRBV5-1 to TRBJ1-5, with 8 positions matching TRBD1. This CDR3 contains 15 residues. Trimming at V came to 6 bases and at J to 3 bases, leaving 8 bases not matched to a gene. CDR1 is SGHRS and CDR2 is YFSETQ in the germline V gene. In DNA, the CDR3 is TGCGCCAGCAAGCTAGACAGGGGTCCCAATCAGCCCCAGCATTTT. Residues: CASKLDRGPNQPQHF.

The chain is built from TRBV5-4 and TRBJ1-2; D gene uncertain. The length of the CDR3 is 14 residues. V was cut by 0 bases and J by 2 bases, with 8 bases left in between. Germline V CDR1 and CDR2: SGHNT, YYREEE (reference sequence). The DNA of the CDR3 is TGTGCCAGCAGCTTGGGGGCCTTAAACTATGGCTACACCTTC. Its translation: CASSLGALNYGYTF. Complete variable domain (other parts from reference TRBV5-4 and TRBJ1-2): ETGVTQSPTHLIKTRGQQVTLRCSSQSGHNTVSWYQQALGQGPQFIFQYYREEENGRGNFPPRFSGLQFPNYSSELNVNALELDDSALYLCASSLGALNYGYTFGSGTRLTVV.

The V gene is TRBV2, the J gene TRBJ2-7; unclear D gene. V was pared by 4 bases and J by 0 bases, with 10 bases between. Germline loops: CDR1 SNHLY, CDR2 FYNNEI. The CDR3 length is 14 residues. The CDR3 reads CASSASTTSYEQYF. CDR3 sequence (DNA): TGTGCCAGCAGTGCCTCGACAACCTCCTACGAGCAGTACTTC.

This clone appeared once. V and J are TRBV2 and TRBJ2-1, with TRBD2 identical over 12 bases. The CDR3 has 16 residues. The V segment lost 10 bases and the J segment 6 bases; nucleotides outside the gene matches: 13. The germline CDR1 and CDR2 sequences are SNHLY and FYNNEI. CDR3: CATKGLAGIKGNEQFF. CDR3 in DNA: TGTGCCACCAAAGGACTAGCGGGGATAAAGGGCAATGAGCAGTTCTTC.

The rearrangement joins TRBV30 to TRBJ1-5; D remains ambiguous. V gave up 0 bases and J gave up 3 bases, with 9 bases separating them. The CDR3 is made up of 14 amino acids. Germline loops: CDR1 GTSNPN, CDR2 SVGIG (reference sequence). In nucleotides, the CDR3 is TGTGCCTGGAGTGTTGGTAGCGACAATCAGCCCCAGCATTTT. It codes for CAWSVGSDNQPQHF.

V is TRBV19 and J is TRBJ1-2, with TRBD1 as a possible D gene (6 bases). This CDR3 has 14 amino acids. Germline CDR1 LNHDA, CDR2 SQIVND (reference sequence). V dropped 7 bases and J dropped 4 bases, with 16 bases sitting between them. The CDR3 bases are TGTGCCAGTACTCTAGGCGGGGGCGCCTATGGCTACACCTTC. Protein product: CASTLGGGAYGYTF.

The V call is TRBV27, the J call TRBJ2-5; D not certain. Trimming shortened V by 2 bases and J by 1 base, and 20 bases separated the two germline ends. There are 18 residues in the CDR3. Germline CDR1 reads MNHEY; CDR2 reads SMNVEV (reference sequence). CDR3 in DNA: TGTGCCAGCAGTTTAGCTCGTCGTCTGGCCTCGCCCCAAGAGACCCAGTACTTC. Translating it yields CASSLARRLASPQETQYF.

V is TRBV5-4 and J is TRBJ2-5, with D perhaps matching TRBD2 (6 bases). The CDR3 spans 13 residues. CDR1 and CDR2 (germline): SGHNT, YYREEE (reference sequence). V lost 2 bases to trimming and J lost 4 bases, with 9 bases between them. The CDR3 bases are TGTGCCAGCAGCTTAGGAGGGGCAGAGACCCAGTACTTC. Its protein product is CASSLGGAETQYF.

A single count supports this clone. CDR3 sequence reads: CASSLLRQGGSTDTQYF. The CDR3 DNA is TGTGCCAGCAGTTTACTCCGACAGGGGGGCAGCACAGATACGCAGTATTTT. V and J are TRBV28 and TRBJ2-3; 9 nucleotides match TRBD1. The germline V gene encodes CDR1 MDHEN and CDR2 SYDVKM. The V and J ends lost 2 bases and 0 bases, in that order; junction bases with no gene match: 6. The CDR3 length is 17 residues.

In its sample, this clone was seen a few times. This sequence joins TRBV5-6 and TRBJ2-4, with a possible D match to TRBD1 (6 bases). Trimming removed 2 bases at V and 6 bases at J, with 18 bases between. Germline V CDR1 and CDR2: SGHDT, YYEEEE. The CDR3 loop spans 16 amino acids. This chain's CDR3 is CASSLQGGTPRNIQYF. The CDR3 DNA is TGTGCCAGCAGCTTACAGGGTGGGACGCCTCGAAACATTCAGTACTTC. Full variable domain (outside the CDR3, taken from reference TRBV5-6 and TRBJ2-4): DAGVTQSPTHLIKTRGQQVTLRCSPKSGHDTVSWYQQALGQGPQFIFQYYEEEERQRGNFPDRFSGHQFPNYSSELNVNALLLGDSALYLCASSLQGGTPRNIQYFGAGTRLSVL.

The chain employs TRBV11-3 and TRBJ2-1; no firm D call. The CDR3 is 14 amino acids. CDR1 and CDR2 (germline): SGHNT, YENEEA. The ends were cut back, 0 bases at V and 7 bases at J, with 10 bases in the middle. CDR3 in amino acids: CASSLDLSGNEQFF. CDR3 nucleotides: TGTGCCAGCAGCTTAGATTTGTCAGGTAATGAGCAGTTCTTC.

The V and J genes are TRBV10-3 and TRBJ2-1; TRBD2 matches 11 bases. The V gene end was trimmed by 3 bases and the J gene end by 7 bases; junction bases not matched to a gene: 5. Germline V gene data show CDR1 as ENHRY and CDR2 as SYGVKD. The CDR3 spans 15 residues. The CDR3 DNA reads TGTGCCATCAGTGACTTTAGCGGGAGGGGAAATGAGCAGTTCTTC. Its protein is CAISDFSGRGNEQFF.

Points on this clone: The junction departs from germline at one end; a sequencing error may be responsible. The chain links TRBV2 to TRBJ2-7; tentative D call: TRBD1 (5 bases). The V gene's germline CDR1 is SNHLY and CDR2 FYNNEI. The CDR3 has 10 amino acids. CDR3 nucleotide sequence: TGTGCCAGCAGTGCCTCCAAAGGGGACTTC. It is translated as CASSASKGDF.